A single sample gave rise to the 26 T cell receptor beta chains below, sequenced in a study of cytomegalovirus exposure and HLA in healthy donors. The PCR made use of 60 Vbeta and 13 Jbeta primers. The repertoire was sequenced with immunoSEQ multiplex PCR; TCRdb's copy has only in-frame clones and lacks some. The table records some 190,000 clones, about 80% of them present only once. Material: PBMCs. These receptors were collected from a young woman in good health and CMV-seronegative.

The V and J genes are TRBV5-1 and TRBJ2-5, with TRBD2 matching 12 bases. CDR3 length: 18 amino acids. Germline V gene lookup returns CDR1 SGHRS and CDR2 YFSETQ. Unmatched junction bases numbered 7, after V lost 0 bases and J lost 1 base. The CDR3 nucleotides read TGCGCCAGCAGCTTGGCTAGCGGGGGGGCTGATTCCCAAGAGACCCAGTACTTC. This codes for CASSLASGGADSQETQYF.

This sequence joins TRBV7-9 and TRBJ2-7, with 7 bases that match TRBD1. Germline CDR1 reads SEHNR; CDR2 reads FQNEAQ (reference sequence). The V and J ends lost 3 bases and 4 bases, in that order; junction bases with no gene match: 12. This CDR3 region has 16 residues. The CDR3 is CASSLPGTAGLYEQYF. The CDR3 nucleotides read TGTGCCAGCAGCTTGCCGGGGACAGCCGGGTTGTACGAGCAGTACTTC.

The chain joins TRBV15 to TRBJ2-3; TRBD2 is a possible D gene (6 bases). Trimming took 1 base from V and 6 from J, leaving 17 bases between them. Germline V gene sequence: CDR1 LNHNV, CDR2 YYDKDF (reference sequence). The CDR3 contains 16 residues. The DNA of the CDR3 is TGTGCCACCAGCAGAGGGTTGGGTAGTGGGGGGGATACGCAGTATTTT. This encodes CATSRGLGSGGDTQYF.

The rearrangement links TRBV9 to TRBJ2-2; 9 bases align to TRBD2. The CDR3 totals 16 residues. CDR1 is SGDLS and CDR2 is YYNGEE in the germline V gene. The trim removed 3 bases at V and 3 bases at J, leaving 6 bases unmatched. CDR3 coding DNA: TGTGCCAGCAGCGGGCTAGCGGGGCCACACACCGGGGAGCTGTTTTTT. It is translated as CASSGLAGPHTGELFF.

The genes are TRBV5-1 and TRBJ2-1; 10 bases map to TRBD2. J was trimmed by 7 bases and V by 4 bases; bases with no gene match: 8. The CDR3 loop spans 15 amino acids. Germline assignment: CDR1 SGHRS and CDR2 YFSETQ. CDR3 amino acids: CASSPGTSVWNEQFF. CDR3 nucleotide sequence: TGCGCCAGCAGCCCCGGGACTAGCGTTTGGAATGAGCAGTTCTTC.

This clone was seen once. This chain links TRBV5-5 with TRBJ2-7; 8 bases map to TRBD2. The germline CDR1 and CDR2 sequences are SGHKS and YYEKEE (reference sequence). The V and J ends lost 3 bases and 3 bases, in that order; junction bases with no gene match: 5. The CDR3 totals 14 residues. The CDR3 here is CASSSGRGGYEQYF. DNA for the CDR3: TGTGCCAGCAGCTCCGGGAGGGGCGGCTACGAGCAGTACTTC.

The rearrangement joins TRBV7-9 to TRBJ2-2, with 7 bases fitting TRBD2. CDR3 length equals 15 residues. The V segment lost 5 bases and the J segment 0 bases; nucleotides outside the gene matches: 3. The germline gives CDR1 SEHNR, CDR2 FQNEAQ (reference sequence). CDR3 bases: TGTGCCAGCAGCCCGACTAGCTCGAACACCGGGGAGCTGTTTTTT. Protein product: CASSPTSSNTGELFF.

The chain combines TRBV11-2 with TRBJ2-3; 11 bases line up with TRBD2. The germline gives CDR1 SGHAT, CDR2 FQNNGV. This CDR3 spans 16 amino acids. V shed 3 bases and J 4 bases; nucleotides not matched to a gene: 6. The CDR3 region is CASSFVAGGLSDTQYF. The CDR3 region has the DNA TGTGCCAGCAGCTTTGTAGCGGGGGGGCTTTCAGATACGCAGTATTTT.

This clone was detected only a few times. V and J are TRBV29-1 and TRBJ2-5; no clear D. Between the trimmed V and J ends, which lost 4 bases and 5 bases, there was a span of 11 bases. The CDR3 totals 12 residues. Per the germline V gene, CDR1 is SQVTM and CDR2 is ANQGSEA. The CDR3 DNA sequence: TGCAGCGTTGGTGGCGTCGGGGAGACCCAGTACTTC. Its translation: CSVGGVGETQYF.

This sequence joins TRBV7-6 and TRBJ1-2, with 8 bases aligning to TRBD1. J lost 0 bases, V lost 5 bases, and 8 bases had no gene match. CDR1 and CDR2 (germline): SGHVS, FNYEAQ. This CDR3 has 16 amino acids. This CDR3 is CASSPRTGPTNYGYTF. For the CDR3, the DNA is TGTGCCAGCAGCCCCCGGACAGGGCCGACTAACTATGGCTACACCTTC.

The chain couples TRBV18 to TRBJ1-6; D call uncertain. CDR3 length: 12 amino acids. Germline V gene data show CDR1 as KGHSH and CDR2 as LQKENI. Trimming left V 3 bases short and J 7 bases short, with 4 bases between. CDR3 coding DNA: TGTGCCAGCTCACCTTCGAATTCACCCCTCCACTTT. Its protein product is CASSPSNSPLHF.

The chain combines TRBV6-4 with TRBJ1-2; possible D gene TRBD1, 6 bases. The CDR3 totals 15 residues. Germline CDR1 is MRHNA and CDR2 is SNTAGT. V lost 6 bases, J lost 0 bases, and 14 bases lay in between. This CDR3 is CASSPRQDSNYGYTF. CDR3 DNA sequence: TGTGCCAGCAGCCCCCGACAGGACTCTAACTATGGCTACACCTTC.

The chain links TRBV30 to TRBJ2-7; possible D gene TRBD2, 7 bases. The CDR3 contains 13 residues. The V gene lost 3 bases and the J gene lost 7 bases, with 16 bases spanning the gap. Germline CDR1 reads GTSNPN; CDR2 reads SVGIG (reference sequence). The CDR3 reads CAWSNGGRGEQYF. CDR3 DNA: TGTGCCTGGAGCAACGGGGGGCGTGGTGAGCAGTACTTC.

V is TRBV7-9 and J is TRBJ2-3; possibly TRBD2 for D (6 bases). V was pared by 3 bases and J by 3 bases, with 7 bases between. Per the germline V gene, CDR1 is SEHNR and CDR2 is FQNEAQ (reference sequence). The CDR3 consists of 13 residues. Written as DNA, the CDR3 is TGTGCCAGCAGCTTGGGGGGTACAGATACGCAGTATTTT. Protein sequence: CASSLGGTDTQYF.

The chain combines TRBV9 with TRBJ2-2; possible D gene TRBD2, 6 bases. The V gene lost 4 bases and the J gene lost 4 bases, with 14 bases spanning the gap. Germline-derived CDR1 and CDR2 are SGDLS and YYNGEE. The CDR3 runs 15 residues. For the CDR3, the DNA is TGTGCCAGCAGCTTTAGTGGAGGGGCCACCGGGGAGCTGTTTTTT. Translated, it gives CASSFSGGATGELFF.

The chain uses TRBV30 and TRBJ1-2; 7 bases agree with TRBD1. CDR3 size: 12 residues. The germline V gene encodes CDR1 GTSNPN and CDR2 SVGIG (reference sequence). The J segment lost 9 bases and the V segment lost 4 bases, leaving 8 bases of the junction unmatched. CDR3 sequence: CAWIRDSWSYTF. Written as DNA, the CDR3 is TGTGCCTGGATCCGGGACAGTTGGAGCTACACCTTC.

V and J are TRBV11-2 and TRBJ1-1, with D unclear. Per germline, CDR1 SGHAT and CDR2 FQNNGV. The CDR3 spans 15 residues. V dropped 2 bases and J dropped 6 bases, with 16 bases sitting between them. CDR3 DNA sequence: TGTGCCAGCAGCTTAAGTCTCGCGACGGCGGCTGAAGCTTTCTTT. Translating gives CASSLSLATAAEAFF. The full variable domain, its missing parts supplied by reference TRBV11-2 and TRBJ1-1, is EAGVAQSPRYKIIEKRQSVAFWCNPISGHATLYWYQQILGQGPKLLIQFQNNGVVDDSQLPKDRFSAERLKGVDSTLKIQPAKLEDSAVYLCASSLSLATAAEAFFGQGTRLTVV.

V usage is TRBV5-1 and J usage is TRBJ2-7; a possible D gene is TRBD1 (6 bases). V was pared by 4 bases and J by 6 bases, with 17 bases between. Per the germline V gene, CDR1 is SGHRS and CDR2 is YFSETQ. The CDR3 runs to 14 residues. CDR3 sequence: CASSRQVSGSEQYF. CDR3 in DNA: TGCGCCAGCAGCAGACAGGTCTCAGGCTCCGAGCAGTACTTC.

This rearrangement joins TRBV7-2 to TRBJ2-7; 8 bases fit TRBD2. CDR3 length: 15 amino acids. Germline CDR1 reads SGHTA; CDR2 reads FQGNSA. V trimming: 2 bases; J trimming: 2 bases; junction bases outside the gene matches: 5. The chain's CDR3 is CASSLPSGGPYEQYF. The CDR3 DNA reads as TGTGCCAGCAGCTTACCCAGCGGGGGACCCTACGAGCAGTACTTC.

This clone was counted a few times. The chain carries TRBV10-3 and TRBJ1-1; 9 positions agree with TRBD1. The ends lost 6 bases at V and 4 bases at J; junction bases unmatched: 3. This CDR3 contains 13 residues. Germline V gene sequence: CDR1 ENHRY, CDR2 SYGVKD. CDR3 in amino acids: CAIRLQGATEAFF. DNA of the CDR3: TGTGCCATCAGATTACAGGGGGCCACTGAAGCTTTCTTT.

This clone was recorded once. CDR3 amino acids: CSVRRGGYEQYF. CDR3 nucleotides: TGCAGCGTTCGGCGGGGCGGCTACGAGCAGTACTTC. The J gene is TRBJ2-7, the V gene TRBV29-1; D possibly corresponds to TRBD2 (6 bases). Deletions cut 5 bases from V and 3 bases from J, with 11 bases between. Germline lookup yields CDR1 SQVTM and CDR2 ANQGSEA. CDR3 size: 12 residues.

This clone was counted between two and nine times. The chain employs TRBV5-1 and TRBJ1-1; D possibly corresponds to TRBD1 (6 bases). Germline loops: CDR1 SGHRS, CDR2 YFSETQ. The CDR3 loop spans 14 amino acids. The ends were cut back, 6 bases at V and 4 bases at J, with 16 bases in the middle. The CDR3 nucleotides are TGCGCCAGCAAAACAGGGAGTCTGATCACTGAAGCTTTCTTT. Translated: CASKTGSLITEAFF.

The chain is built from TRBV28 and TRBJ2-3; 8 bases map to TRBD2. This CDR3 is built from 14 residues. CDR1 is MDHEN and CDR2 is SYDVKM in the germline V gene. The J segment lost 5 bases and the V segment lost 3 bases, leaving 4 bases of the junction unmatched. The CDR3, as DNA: TGTGCCAGCAGTTTTCCGGGGGGGCAAGATACGCAGTATTTT. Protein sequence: CASSFPGGQDTQYF.

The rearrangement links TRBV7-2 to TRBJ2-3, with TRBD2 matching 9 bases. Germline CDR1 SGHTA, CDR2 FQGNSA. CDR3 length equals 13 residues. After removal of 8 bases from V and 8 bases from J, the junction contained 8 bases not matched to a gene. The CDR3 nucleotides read TGTGCCAGCGGGGCTAGCGGGGACCCTACGCAGTATTTT. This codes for CASGASGDPTQYF. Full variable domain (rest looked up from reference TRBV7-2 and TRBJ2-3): GAGVSQSPSNKVTEKGKDVELRCDPISGHTALYWYRQSLGQGLEFLIYFQGNSAPDKSGLPSDRFSAERTGGSVSTLTIQRTQQEDSAVYLCASGASGDPTQYFGPGTRLTVL.

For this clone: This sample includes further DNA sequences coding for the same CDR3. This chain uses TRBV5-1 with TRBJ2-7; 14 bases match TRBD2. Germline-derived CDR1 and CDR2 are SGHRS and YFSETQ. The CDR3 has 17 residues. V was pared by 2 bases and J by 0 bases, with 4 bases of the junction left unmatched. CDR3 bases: TGCGCCAGCAGCTTCGGACTAGCGGGGGGCCTCTCCTACGAGCAGTACTTC. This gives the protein CASSFGLAGGLSYEQYF.

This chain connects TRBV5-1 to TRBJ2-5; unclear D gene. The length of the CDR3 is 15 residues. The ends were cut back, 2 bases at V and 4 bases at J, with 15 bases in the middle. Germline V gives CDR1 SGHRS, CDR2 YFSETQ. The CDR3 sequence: CASSLEDKRTETQYF. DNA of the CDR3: TGCGCCAGCAGCTTAGAGGATAAGCGCACAGAGACCCAGTACTTC.